One TCR beta chain is described in this entry. Its target is not known. Amplification of TCR alpha and beta CDR3 regions from RNA used iRepertoire nested multiplex PCR. MiXCR was run by TCRdb on the multiplex PCR reads, yielding one entry per CDR3 protein. This table holds roughly 350,000 distinct CDR3 sequences, 41% found once. This record comes from a study of glioma-infiltrating T cells. For the study at large: Glioma patients had dexamethasone for six or fewer days before surgery. Study conclusions and caveats: Signature shared blood CDR3 motifs were enriched in low-divergence and depleted in high-divergence patients. Gliomas, especially low-grade, showed above-expected tissue-blood divergence; non-neoplastic patients showed below.

The CDR3 spans 14 residues. Germline V gene data show CDR1 as LNHDA and CDR2 as SQIVND (reference sequence). With 5 bases clipped from V and 1 base from J, the junction kept 3 bases outside the gene matches. Sequencing was performed on glioma tissue, nonneoplastic brain tissue, or PBMCs (not recorded which). This receptor was obtained from a human donor with low-grade glioma or glioblastoma, undergoing nonglioma brain surgery, or in good health (not recorded which). This sequence joins TRBV19 and TRBJ1-2, with TRBD1 matching over 8 bases. This CDR3 reads CASSVDRGNYGYTF. CDR3 DNA: TGTGCCAGTAGTGTCGACAGGGGTAACTATGGCTACACCTTC.